The sequence of this TCR beta chain was determined in a study of molecular identifiers for immune sequencing clone quantification. About the research overall: Replicate experiments divided RNA from roughly 20,000 or 100,000 naive CD8 cells into five parts and sequenced four.

Details on this clonotype: A much larger clonotype is one base distant, so this may be a read error.

Trimming removed 11 bases from V and 3 bases from J, with 15 bases in between. Germline CDR1 and CDR2: MNHEY and SVGEGT. The CDR3 runs to 13 residues. TCR libraries were built in bulk with a published protocol and specific TCR primers. TCRdb recomputed calls from the PCR reads with MiXCR, one row per CDR3 protein. The sample yields about 320,000 distinct CDR3 sequences, roughly 24% seen once. Sorted cells numbering 20,000 to 1,000,000, with 10%, 30% or 50% RNA, yielded the naive CD8 libraries. This rearrangement joins TRBV6-2 or TRBV6-3 to TRBJ2-3; D perhaps matches TRBD1 (7 bases). This clonotype originated in a human donor in good health. Some libraries in this study had Jurkat cell RNA spiked in. The sequencing input was naive CD8+ T cells from blood, with Jurkat cell RNA spiked in. As to subset: FACS-sorted CD8+CD4-CCR7+CD45RA+ naive T cells. CDR3 in amino acids: CAGGGGDTDTQYF. CDR3 in DNA: TGTGCCGGAGGAGGGGGCGATACAGATACGCAGTATTTT.